The next 13 T cell receptor beta chains were all read from a single sample in a study of blood T cell repertoires in COVID-19. TCRdb keeps only in-frame clones here, not all; method: immunoSEQ multiplex PCR. The sample yields about 74,000 clones, roughly 90% seen once. Sequencing input: peripheral blood. The receptors stem from a woman aged 55-75 years with active COVID-19.

V usage is TRBV5-1 and J usage is TRBJ1-2, with unresolved D. CDR3 length: 15 amino acids. The germline V gene has CDR1 SGHRS and CDR2 YFSETQ. V was pared by 4 bases and J by 3 bases, with 16 bases between. The CDR3 reads CASSPRPQAHYGYTF. The CDR3 region has the DNA TGCGCCAGCAGCCCCCGCCCCCAGGCCCACTATGGCTACACCTTC.

CDR3 DNA sequence: TGTGCCAGCATAAGAACTAGCGGGGTATTCAATGAGCAGTTCTTC. Protein sequence: CASIRTSGVFNEQFF. J is TRBJ2-1 and V is TRBV6-5, with TRBD2 matching 10 bases. The junction had 9 bases not matched to a gene; V was cut back by 7 bases and J by 6 bases. This CDR3 comprises 15 residues. Germline V gene sequence: CDR1 MNHEY, CDR2 SVGAGI.

The rearrangement links TRBV2 to TRBJ2-7; D is uncertain. Germline V gene sequence: CDR1 SNHLY, CDR2 FYNNEI. Trimming removed 2 bases from V and 6 bases from J, with 20 bases in between. The CDR3 contains 16 residues. The CDR3 coding sequence is TGTGCCAGCAGTGAATTGCTGGCAGGTCCTCTGGGCGAGCAGTACTTC. Protein product: CASSELLAGPLGEQYF.

The chain links TRBV4-1 to TRBJ1-6, with D tentatively TRBD1 (6 bases). The V gene's germline CDR1 is MGHRA and CDR2 YSYEKL. The CDR3 length is 16 residues. With 1 base removed from V and 2 bases from J, the gap between germline ends came to 9 bases. This chain's CDR3 is CASSQAPGAYNSPLHF. The DNA for the CDR3 is TGCGCCAGCAGCCAAGCCCCAGGGGCCTATAATTCACCCCTCCACTTT.

J is TRBJ2-2 and V is TRBV7-2; 10 bases map to TRBD2. V lost 2 bases and J lost 4; bases outside the gene matches: 4. The CDR3 sequence is 16 residues long. Looked up from germline, CDR1 is SGHTA and CDR2 is FQGNSA. CDR3 DNA: TGTGCCAGCAGCTTACTTTCTAGCGGGGGCACCGGGGAGCTGTTTTTT. It encodes CASSLLSSGGTGELFF.

The chain carries TRBV12-1 and TRBJ2-1; the table names TRBD2, a call not compared with the DNA. TRBV12-1 counts as a pseudogene. The CDR3 extends over 16 amino acids. The CDR3 region is CASSALRLAGGCEQFF. CDR3 bases: TGTGCCAGCAGCGCGCTGCGACTAGCGGGAGGGTGTGAGCAGTTCTTC.

This clone is a singleton in its sample. The rearrangement joins TRBV6-5 to TRBJ1-4; D may be TRBD1 (5 bases). The CDR3 is made up of 16 amino acids. CDR1 is MNHEY, CDR2 SVGAGI, per germline. Trimming removed 0 bases from V and 3 bases from J, with 11 bases in between. CDR3 bases: TGTGCCAGCAGTTACTCTTTAGGGGTATCTAATGAAAAACTGTTTTTT. Translation: CASSYSLGVSNEKLFF.

The J gene is TRBJ2-1, the V gene TRBV30, with 13 bases that match TRBD2. V dropped 1 base and J dropped 6; count of bases not matched to a gene: 3. This CDR3 is 15 amino acids long. Germline V gene data show CDR1 as GTSNPN and CDR2 as SVGIG (reference sequence). This CDR3 reads CAWSGGLAGSNEQFF. For the CDR3, the DNA is TGTGCCTGGAGTGGGGGACTAGCGGGAAGCAATGAGCAGTTCTTC.

The chain joins TRBV3-1 (or the pseudogene TRBV3-2) to TRBJ2-1, with 11 bases identical to TRBD2. The CDR3 covers 15 residues. The germline CDR1 and CDR2 sequences are LGHDT and YNNKEL (reference sequence). The V gene end was trimmed by 4 bases and the J gene end by 4 bases; junction bases not matched to a gene: 3. The CDR3 DNA reads as TGTGCCAGCAGCCCCCGACTAGCGGGGTACAATGAGCAGTTCTTC. This encodes CASSPRLAGYNEQFF.

There are a few counts of this clone. The CDR3 does not end in the conserved phenylalanine or tryptophan, so this is likely a read error. The rearrangement links TRBV12-3 or TRBV12-4 to TRBJ1-1; no clear D gene. Trimming shortened V by 3 bases and J by 8 bases, and 10 bases separated the two germline ends. This CDR3 is built from 12 residues. This chain's CDR3 is CASSFYPGEAFY. The CDR3 coding sequence is TGTGCCAGCAGTTTCTACCCGGGAGAAGCTTTCTAT.

Here the CDR3 reads CASNLLAGASYEQYF. DNA for the CDR3: TGTGCCAGCAATCTACTAGCGGGGGCCTCCTACGAGCAGTACTTC. This chain joins TRBV7-2 and TRBJ2-7, with 11 nucleotides matching TRBD2. The trim removed 7 bases at V and 0 bases at J, leaving 5 bases unmatched. This CDR3 is 15 amino acids long. Germline-derived CDR1 and CDR2 are SGHTA and FQGNSA.

The chain is built from TRBV27 and TRBJ2-6; perhaps TRBD1 as D (6 bases). Germline lookup yields CDR1 MNHEY and CDR2 SMNVEV (reference sequence). V lost 5 bases and J lost 1, with 24 bases in between. The CDR3 extends over 20 amino acids. This CDR3 reads CASSTTGFSSHSSGANVLTF. The CDR3 nucleotides read TGTGCCAGCAGTACAACAGGGTTTTCAAGTCATTCATCTGGGGCCAACGTCCTGACTTTC.

The chain uses TRBV5-4 and TRBJ2-7; 13 nucleotides line up with TRBD2. Germline assignment: CDR1 SGHNT and CDR2 YYREEE (reference sequence). With 3 bases clipped from V and 9 bases from J, the junction kept 9 bases outside the gene matches. The CDR3 totals 15 residues. The DNA for the CDR3 is TGTGCCAGCAGCTCCGGACTAGCGGGAGCTGCCGGGCAGTACTTC. Translation: CASSSGLAGAAGQYF.